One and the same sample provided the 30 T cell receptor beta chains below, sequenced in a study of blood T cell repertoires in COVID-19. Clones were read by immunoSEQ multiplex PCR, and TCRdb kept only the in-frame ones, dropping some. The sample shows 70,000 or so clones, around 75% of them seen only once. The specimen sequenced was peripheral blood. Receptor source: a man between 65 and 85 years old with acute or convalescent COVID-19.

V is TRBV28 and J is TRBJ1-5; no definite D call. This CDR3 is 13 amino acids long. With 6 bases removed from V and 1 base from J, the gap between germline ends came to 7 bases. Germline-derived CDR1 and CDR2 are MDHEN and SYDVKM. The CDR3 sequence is CASSPSSNQPQHF. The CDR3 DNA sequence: TGTGCCAGCAGCCCTTCCAGCAATCAGCCCCAGCATTTT.

The CDR3 coding sequence is TGTGCCAGCAGTTTAGTTAGGGGTGAGGGCTACACCTTC. This gives the protein CASSLVRGEGYTF. J is TRBJ1-2 and V is TRBV12-3 or TRBV12-4; the D gene is possibly TRBD1 (5 bases). V lost 1 base to trimming and J lost 8 bases, with 11 bases between them. This CDR3 is 13 amino acids long.

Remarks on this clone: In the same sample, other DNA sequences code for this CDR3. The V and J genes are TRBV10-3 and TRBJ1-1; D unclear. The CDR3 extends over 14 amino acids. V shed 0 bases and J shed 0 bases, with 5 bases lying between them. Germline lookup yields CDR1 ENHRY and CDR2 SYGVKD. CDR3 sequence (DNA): TGTGCCATCAGTGAGTCTGGAGTGAACACTGAAGCTTTCTTT. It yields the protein CAISESGVNTEAFF.

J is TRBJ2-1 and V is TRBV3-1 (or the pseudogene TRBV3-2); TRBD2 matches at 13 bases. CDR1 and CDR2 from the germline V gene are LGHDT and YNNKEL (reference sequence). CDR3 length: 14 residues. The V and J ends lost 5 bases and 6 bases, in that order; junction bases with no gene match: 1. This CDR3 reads CASSWTSGSNEQFF. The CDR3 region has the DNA TGTGCCAGCAGCTGGACTAGCGGGAGCAATGAGCAGTTCTTC.

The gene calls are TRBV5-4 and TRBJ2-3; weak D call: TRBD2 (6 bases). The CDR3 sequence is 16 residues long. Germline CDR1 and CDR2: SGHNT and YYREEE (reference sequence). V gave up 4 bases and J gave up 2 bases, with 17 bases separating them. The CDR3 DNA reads TGTGCCAGCAGCCCGGGACTTCGAGACTTCACAGATACGCAGTATTTT. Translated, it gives CASSPGLRDFTDTQYF.

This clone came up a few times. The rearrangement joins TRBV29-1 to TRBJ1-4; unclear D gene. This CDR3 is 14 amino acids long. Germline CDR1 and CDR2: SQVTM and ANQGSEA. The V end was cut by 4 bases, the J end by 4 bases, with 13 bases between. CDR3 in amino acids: CSVALGGNNEKLFF. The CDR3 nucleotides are TGCAGCGTTGCCCTTGGAGGGAATAATGAAAAACTGTTTTTT.

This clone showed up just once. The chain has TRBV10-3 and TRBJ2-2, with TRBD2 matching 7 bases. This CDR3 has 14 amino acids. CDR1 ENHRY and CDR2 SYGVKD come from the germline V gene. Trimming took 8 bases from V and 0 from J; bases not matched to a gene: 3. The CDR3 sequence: CAIGGGSNTGELFF. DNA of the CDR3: TGTGCCATCGGGGGAGGGTCGAACACCGGGGAGCTGTTTTTT.

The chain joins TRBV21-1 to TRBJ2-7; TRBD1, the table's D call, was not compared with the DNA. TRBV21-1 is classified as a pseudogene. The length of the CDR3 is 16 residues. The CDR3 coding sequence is TGTGCCAGCAGCAAAGGGCGAGGACAGGGGGCCTACGAGCAGTACTTC. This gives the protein CASSKGRGQGAYEQYF.

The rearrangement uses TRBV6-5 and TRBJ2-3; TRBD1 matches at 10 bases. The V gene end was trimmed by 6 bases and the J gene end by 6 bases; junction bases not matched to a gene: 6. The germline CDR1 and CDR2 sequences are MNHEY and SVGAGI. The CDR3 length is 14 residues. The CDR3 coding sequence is TGTGCCAGCAGAAGGACAGGGGGAGGCGATACGCAGTATTTT. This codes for CASRRTGGGDTQYF.

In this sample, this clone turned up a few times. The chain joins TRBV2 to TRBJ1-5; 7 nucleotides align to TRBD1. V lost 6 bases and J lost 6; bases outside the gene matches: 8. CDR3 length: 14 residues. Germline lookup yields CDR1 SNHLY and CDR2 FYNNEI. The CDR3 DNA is TGTGCCAGCAGCTTCCTTGACAGGGCTCAGCCCCAGCATTTT. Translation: CASSFLDRAQPQHF.

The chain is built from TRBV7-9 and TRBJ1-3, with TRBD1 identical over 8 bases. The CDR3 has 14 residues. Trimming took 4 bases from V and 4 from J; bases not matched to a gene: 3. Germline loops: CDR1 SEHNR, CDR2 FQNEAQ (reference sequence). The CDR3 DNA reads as TGTGCCAGCAGCTCGACAGGGGACGGAAACACCATATATTTT. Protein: CASSSTGDGNTIYF.

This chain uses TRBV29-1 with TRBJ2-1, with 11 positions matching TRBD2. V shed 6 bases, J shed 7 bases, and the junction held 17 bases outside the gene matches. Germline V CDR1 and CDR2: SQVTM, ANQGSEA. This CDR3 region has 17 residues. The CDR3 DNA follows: TGCAGCGTATACTCCCCTTTCGGGGTAGCGGGAGGGAATGAGCAGTTCTTC. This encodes CSVYSPFGVAGGNEQFF.

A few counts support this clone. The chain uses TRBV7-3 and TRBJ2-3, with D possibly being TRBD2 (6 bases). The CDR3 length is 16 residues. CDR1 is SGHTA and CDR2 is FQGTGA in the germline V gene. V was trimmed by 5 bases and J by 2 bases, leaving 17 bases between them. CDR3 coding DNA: TGTGCCAGCAGCCTTCTAGCGACAATAAACACAGATACGCAGTATTTT. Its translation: CASSLLATINTDTQYF.

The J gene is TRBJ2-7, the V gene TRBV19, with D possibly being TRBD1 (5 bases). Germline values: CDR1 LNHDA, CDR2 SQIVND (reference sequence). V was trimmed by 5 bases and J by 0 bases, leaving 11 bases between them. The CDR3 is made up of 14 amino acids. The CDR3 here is CASSSRAPSYEQYF. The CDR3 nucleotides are TGTGCCAGTAGTTCCAGGGCCCCCTCCTACGAGCAGTACTTC.

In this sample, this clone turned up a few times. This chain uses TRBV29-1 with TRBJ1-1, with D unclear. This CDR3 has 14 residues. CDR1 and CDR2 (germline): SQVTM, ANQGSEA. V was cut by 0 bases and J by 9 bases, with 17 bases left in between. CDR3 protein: CSVEEHRGSSQAFF. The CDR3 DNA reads TGCAGCGTTGAAGAACACCGCGGGAGTTCGCAAGCTTTCTTT.

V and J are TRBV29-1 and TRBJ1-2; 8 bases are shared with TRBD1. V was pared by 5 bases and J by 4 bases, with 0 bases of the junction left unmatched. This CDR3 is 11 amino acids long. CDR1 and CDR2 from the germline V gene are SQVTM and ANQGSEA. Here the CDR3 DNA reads TGCAGCGTTACAGGGGGCTATGGCTACACCTTC. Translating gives CSVTGGYGYTF.

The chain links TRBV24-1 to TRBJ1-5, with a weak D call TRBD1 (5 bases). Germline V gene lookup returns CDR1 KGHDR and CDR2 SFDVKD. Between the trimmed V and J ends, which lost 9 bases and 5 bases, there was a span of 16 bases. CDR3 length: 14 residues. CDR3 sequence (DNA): TGTGCCACCTTATACAGCAAGGGGCATCAGCCCCAGCATTTT. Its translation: CATLYSKGHQPQHF.

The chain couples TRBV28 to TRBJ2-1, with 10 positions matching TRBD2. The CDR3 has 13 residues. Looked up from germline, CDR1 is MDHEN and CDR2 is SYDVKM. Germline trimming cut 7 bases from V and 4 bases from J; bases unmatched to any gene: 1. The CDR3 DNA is TGTGCCAGCATAGCGGGGGGTTACAATGAGCAGTTCTTC. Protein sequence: CASIAGGYNEQFF.

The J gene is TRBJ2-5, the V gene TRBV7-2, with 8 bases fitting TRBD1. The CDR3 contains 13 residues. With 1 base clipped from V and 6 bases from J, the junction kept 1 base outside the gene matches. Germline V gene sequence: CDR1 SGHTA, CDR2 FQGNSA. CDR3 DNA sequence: TGTGCCAGCAGCTTAGACAGGGGGAAGACCCAGTACTTC. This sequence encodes CASSLDRGKTQYF.

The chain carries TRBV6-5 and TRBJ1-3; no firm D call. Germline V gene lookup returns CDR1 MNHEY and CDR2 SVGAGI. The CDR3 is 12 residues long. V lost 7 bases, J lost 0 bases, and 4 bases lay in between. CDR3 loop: CASTSSGNTIYF. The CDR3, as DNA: TGTGCCAGCACCTCCTCTGGAAACACCATATATTTT.

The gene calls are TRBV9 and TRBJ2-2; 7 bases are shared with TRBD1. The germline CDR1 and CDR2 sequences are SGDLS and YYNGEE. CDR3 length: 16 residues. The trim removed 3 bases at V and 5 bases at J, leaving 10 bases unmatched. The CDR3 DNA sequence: TGTGCCAGCAGCGAACGAACAGGGGATTTTACCGGGGAGCTGTTTTTT. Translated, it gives CASSERTGDFTGELFF. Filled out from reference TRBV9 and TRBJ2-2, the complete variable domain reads DSGVTQTPKHLITATGQRVTLRCSPRSGDLSVYWYQQSLDQGLQFLIQYYNGEERAKGNILERFSAQQFPDLHSELNLSSLELGDSALYFCASSERTGDFTGELFFGEGSRLTVL.

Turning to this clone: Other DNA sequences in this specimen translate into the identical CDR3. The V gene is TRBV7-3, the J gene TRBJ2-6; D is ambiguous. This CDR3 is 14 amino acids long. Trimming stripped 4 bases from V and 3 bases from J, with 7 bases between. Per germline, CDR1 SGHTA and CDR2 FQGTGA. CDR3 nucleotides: TGTGCCAGCAGCTCTCCGGGTGGGGCCAACGTCCTGACTTTC. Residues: CASSSPGGANVLTF.

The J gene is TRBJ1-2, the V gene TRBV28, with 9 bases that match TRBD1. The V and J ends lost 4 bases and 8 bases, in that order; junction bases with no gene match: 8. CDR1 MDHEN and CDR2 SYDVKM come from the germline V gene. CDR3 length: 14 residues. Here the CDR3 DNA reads TGTGCCAGCAGTTCCACGGGACAGGGTGGCGGCTACACCTTC. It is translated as CASSSTGQGGGYTF.

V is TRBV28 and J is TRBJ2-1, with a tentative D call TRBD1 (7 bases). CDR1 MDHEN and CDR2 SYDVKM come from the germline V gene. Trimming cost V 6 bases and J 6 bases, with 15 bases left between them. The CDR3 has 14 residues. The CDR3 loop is CASRRVQGGNEQFF. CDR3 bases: TGTGCCAGCAGGCGGGTCCAGGGGGGCAATGAGCAGTTCTTC.

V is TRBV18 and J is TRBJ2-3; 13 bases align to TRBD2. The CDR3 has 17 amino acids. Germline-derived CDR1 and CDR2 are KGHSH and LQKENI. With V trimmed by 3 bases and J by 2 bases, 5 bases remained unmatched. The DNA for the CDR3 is TGTGCCAGCTCACCTGGGACTAGCGGGACCCACACAGATACGCAGTATTTT. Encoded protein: CASSPGTSGTHTDTQYF.

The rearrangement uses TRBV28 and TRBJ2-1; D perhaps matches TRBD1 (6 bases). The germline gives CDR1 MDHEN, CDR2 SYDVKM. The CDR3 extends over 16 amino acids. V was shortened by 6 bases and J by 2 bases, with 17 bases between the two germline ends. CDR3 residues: CASSPHFQGPYNEQFF. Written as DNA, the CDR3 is TGTGCCAGCAGCCCTCACTTTCAGGGGCCCTACAATGAGCAGTTCTTC. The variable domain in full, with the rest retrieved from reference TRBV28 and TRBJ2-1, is DVKVTQSSRYLVKRTGEKVFLECVQDMDHENMFWYRQDPGLGLRLIYFSYDVKMKEKGDIPEGYSVSREKKERFSLILESASTNQTSMYLCASSPHFQGPYNEQFFGPGTRLTVL.

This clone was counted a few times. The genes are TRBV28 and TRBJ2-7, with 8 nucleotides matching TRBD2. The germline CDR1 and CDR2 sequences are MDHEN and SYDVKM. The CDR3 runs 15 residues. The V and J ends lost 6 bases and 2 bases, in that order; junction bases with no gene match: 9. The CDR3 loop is CASSRSGSYAYEQYF. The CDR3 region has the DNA TGTGCCAGCAGCCGAAGCGGGAGTTACGCCTACGAGCAGTACTTC.

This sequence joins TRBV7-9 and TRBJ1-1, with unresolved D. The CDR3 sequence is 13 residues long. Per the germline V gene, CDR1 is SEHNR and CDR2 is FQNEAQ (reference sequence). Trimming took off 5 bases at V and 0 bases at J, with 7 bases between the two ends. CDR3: CASSAQVNTEAFF. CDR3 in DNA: TGTGCCAGCAGCGCTCAGGTGAACACTGAAGCTTTCTTT. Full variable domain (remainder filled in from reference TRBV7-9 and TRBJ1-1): DTGVSQNPRHKITKRGQNVTFRCDPISEHNRLYWYRQTLGQGPEFLTYFQNEAQLEKSRLLSDRFSAERPKGSFSTLEIQRTEQGDSAMYLCASSAQVNTEAFFGQGTRLTVV.

The CDR3: CASSQTSGRSPEQYF. CDR3 in DNA: TGTGCCAGCAGTCAAACTAGCGGGAGGTCACCCGAGCAGTACTTC. The chain has TRBV6-5 and TRBJ2-7; the match to TRBD2 covers 12 bases. J gave up 6 bases and V 5 bases, and 8 bases lay outside the gene matches. Germline lookup yields CDR1 MNHEY and CDR2 SVGAGI. The CDR3 loop spans 15 amino acids.

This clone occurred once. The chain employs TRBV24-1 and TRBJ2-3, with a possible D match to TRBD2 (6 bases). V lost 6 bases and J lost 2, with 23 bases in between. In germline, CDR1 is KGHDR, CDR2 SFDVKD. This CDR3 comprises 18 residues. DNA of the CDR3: TGTGCCACCAGTCAACCTTACGGGGGACCTACCTTCACAGATACGCAGTATTTT. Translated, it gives CATSQPYGGPTFTDTQYF.